The 3 T cell receptor beta chains in this list originate from one sample, sequenced in a study of CXCR3-negative and CXCR3-positive naive CD8 T cells. The study made its TRB cDNA libraries by 5' RACE, adding UMI labels. TCRdb reprocessed the 5' RACE reads and stores each CDR3 protein as one record, lacking DNA. The specimen's table records about 28,000 distinct CDR3 sequences. Sequencing was performed on memory CD8+ T cells from blood. These receptors came from a human donor in good health. Some clones in this sample may be carry-over from other donors' samples.

The V and J genes are TRBV3-1 and TRBJ2-1; TCRdb's D gene call, TRBD2, goes unchecked for lack of DNA. There are 15 residues in the CDR3. In germline, CDR1 is LGHDT, CDR2 YNNKEL (reference sequence). CDR3: CASSPSWANYNEQFF.

The chain links TRBV21-1 to TRBJ2-7; TCRdb proposes TRBD2, but this gene call is untestable without DNA. TRBV21-1 counts as a pseudogene. The CDR3 contains 15 residues. This CDR3 is CASSSQRGGQDDQYF.

J is TRBJ2-1 and V is TRBV2; TCRdb's D call, TRBD2, is unchecked because there is no DNA. The CDR3 is 15 residues long. Germline V gene lookup returns CDR1 SNHLY and CDR2 FYNNEI. This chain's CDR3 is CASSDLVAGDNEQFF.